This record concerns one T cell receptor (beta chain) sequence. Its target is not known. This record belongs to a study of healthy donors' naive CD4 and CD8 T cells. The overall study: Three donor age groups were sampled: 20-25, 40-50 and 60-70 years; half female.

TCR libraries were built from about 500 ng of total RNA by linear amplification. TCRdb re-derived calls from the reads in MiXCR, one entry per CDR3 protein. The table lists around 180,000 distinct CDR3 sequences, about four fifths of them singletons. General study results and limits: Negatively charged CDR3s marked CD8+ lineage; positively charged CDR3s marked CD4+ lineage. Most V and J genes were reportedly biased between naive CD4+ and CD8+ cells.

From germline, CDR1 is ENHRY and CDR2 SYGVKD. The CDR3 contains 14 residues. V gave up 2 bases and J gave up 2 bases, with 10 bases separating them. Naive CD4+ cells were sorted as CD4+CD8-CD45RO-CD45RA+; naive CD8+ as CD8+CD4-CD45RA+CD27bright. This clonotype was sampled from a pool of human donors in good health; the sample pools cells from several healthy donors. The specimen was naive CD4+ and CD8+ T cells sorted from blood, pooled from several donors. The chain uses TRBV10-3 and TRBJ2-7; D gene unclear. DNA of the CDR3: TGTGCCATCAGTGAGGCGGACCTCCCCTACGAGCAGTACTTC. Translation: CAISEADLPYEQYF.